The present T cell receptor (beta chain) was sequenced within a study of T-cell reconstitution after alpha-beta-depleted transplantation in children. CDR1 is SEHNR, CDR2 FQNEAQ, per germline (reference sequence). The length of the CDR3 is 17 residues. The ends lost 6 bases at V and 8 bases at J; junction bases unmatched: 13. Preparation of the TCRbeta library involved a method that used unique molecular identifiers. Each CDR3 protein is one row after TCRdb ran MiXCR on the PCR reads. The sample carries 400,000 to 500,000 distinct CDR3 sequences, roughly 11% recorded once. The sequencing here drew on PBMCs from the stem cell graft donor, taken from the stem cell graft. The source of this sequence is a human donor who donated a stem cell graft to a child with acute myeloid leukemia. V gene TRBV7-9 combines with J gene TRBJ2-1; 13 bases map to TRBD2. CDR3 coding DNA: TGTGCCAGCAGTCCCCGACTAGCGGGGGGCTTACAACATGAGCAGTTCTTC. It translates to CASSPRLAGGLQHEQFF.